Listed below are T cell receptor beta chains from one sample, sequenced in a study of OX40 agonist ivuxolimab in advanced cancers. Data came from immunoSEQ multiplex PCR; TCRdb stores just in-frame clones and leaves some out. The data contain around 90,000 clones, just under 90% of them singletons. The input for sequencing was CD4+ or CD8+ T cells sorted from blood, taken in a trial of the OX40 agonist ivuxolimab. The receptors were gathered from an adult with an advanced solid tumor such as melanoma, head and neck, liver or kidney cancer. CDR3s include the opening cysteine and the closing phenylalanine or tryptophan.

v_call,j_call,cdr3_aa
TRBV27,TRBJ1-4,CASSLYLGPNEKLFF
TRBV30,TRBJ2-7,CAWSIGTGYEQYF
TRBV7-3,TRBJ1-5,CASSGRGPGGQPQHF
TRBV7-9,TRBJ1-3,CASSLKGDRSGNTIYF
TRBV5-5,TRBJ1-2,CASSLARQGLGGYTF
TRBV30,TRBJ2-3,CAWSLSARTDTQYF
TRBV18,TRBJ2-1,CASSRGTSQSSYNEQFF
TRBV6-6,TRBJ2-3,CASSYSPGASTDTQYF
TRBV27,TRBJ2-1,CASSTGTSGLNEQFF
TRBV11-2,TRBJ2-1,CASSWEGGLNEQFF
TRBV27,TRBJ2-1,CASSLVAGGPFNEQFF
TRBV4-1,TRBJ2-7,CASSLRRGPAYEQYF
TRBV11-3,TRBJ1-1,CASSLAGLSTEAFF
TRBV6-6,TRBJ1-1,CASSYSLSRTEAFF
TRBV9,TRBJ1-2,CASSVGRENYGYTF
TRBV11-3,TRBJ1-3,CASASGAGSGNTIYF
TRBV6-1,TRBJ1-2,CAVLPQPYGYTF
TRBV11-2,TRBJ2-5,CASSPGAETQYF
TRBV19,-,CASSMGGITYEQYF
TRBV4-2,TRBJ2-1,CASSLPHPEQFF
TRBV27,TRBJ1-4,CASSLSAHRGTATNEKLFF
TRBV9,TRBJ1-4,CASSAGQGGEEKLFF
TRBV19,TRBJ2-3,CASSLLLGTDTQYF
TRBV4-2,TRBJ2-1,CASSPRLADNEQFF